The 13 T cell receptor beta chains presented below share a single source sample, sequenced in a study of tumor-infiltrating lymphocytes in primary liver carcinoma. Priming with a constant-region primer yielded TCR beta cDNA from 450 to 600 ng total RNA. Libraries of TCR beta came from three nested multiplex PCR rounds with slightly modified ARM-PCR. Forward primers for TRBV1-TRBV30 and a C-beta reverse primer served the first two PCR rounds, at about 9 cycles each. TCRdb reprocessed the multiplex PCR reads via MiXCR and lists one record per CDR3 protein. Here the sample spans tens of thousands of distinct CDR3 sequences, more than 60% being singletons. Without any cell sorting, roughly 20-30 mg of bulk tissue yielded co-extracted RNA and DNA. Sequenced sample: liver tumor tissue from sampling region 4. The subset is: tumor region T4, right-lateral pole. These receptors all come from a man aged 40-49 years with primary liver carcinoma and hepatitis B virus infection.

The chain uses TRBV11-2 and TRBJ2-7; D call uncertain. Germline CDR1 and CDR2: SGHAT and FQNNGV. The CDR3 runs to 14 residues. Trimming removed 2 bases from V and 13 bases from J, with 21 bases in between. CDR3: CASSLTDGAYELYF. DNA for the CDR3: TGTGCCAGCAGCTTAACCGACGGTGCCTACGAGCTATACTTC.

The chain joins TRBV6-2 or TRBV6-3 to TRBJ2-1; 9 nucleotides align to TRBD2. The germline V gene encodes CDR1 MNHEY and CDR2 SVGEGT. The V segment lost 1 base and the J segment 16 bases; nucleotides outside the gene matches: 26. The CDR3 is 19 residues long. This CDR3 is CASSYFPGLAGGPGNGQFF. In nucleotides, the CDR3 is TGTGCCAGCAGTTACTTTCCGGGACTAGCTGGAGGGCCGGGCAATGGGCAATTCTTC.

The table lists this clonotype with a count of one. V and J are TRBV12-3 or TRBV12-4 and TRBJ2-7; maybe TRBD1 (5 bases). The length of the CDR3 is 13 residues. The CDR3 here is CVSFLGSGYEQYF. The CDR3, as DNA: TGTGTCAGTTTTCTAGGGTCAGGGTACGAGCAGTACTTC.

As to this clonotype: A read error may produce the germline difference seen at one junction end. The V gene is TRBV29-1, the J gene TRBJ1-1; 8 bases match TRBD1. Germline V gives CDR1 SQVTM, CDR2 ANQGSEA. This CDR3 contains 14 residues. CDR3 loop: CSVQPQGASAEASF. In DNA, the CDR3 is TGCAGCGTTCAACCCCAGGGGGCATCCGCTGAAGCTTCCTTT.

As to this clonotype: Because it lacks the conserved phenylalanine or tryptophan at the end, this CDR3 is likely a read error. The J gene is TRBJ1-2, the V gene TRBV7-8; 8 bases are shared with TRBD1. CDR3 length equals 15 residues. The trim removed 4 bases at V and 6 bases at J, leaving 10 bases unmatched. Germline loops: CDR1 SGHVS, CDR2 FQNEAQ. The DNA of the CDR3 is TGTGCCAGCAGCTGGCGGACAGGGAACCGCCATGGCTACACCCTC. It is translated as CASSWRTGNRHGYTL.

The chain uses TRBV30 and TRBJ1-5; D possibly corresponds to TRBD1 (6 bases). CDR1 and CDR2 from the germline V gene are GTSNPN and SVGIG (reference sequence). V shed 3 bases and J shed 9 bases, with 15 bases lying between them. The CDR3 covers 13 residues. The CDR3 reads CAWRDSPGGPQHF. In DNA form, the CDR3 reads TGTGCCTGGAGGGACAGTCCTGGTGGGCCCCAGCATTTT.

A note on this clonotype: This may stem from a read error, because a much larger clone lies one nucleotide away. It is likely a read error, because the conserved phenylalanine at the end of the CDR3 is missing. The rearrangement uses TRBV5-1 and TRBJ1-1; 8 bases align to TRBD1. Germline CDR1 reads SGHRS; CDR2 reads YFSETQ. V dropped 5 bases and J dropped 1; count of bases not matched to a gene: 4. The CDR3 spans 14 residues. Here the CDR3 DNA reads TGCGCCAGCAGGGCCGGGACAGGGAACACTGAAGCTTTCTTA. Translated, it gives CASRAGTGNTEAFL.

This clonotype was observed once. This chain joins TRBV11-2 and TRBJ2-3, with D unresolved. The end of the DNA aligns better with TRBJ1-5, so the J call may be wrong. CDR3 length: 16 amino acids. Germline-derived CDR1 and CDR2 are SGHAT and FQNNGV. CDR3 sequence (DNA): TGTGCCAGCAGCCACCCGACTAGCGGCAGCACAGATATGCAGCATTTT. This gives the protein CASSHPTSGSTDMQHF.

By sample share, this clonotype is medium-sized. V gene TRBV29-1 combines with J gene TRBJ2-7; 10 bases are shared with TRBD2. The CDR3 extends over 14 amino acids. After removal of 0 bases from V and 6 bases from J, the junction contained 5 bases not matched to a gene. CDR1 and CDR2 from the germline V gene are SQVTM and ANQGSEA. CDR3 protein: CSVEDLAGVSEQYF. The CDR3 nucleotides read TGCAGCGTTGAAGACCTAGCGGGAGTCTCCGAGCAGTACTTC.

This clonotype has only a few counts. The genes are TRBV7-3 and TRBJ2-1; TRBD1 aligns across 7 bases. J gave up 7 bases and V 1 base, and 7 bases lay outside the gene matches. Germline lookup yields CDR1 SGHTA and CDR2 FQGTGA. The CDR3 is 15 residues long. DNA of the CDR3: TGTGCCAGCAGCTTAAGTGACGGGACAGAGAATGAGCAGTTCTTC. Translating gives CASSLSDGTENEQFF.

This clonotype was found once. In DNA form, the CDR3 reads TGTGCCAGCAGCCAATCAGGTTCCTCCCGGTGGTCTGGTGGGCAGTACTTC. The encoded protein is CASSQSGSSRWSGGQYF. J is TRBJ2-7 and V is TRBV4-2; no clear D gene. CDR3 length: 17 amino acids. Germline assignment: CDR1 LGHNA and CDR2 YNFKEQ. V lost 2 bases, J lost 9 bases, and 26 bases lay in between.

For this clonotype: As the CDR3 is not closed by the conserved phenylalanine or tryptophan, this likely results from a read error. The chain links TRBV6-5 to TRBJ2-7, with TRBD1 matching 7 bases. J was trimmed by 6 bases and V by 9 bases; bases with no gene match: 14. There are 14 residues in the CDR3. The germline V gene has CDR1 MNHEY and CDR2 SVGAGI. The CDR3 nucleotides are TGTGCCAGTACCCAAATAGGGGGCATGGGCGAGCAGTACCTC. Encoded protein: CASTQIGGMGEQYL.

This chain uses TRBV28 with TRBJ2-3, with D unresolved. The CDR3 is 14 residues long. Germline V CDR1 and CDR2: MDHEN, SYDVKM. CDR3: CTGQLVPITDTQYF. The CDR3 region has the DNA TGTACCGGCCAGCTAGTCCCCATCACAGATACGCAGTATTTT.